The 23 T cell receptor beta chains in this list originate from one sample, sequenced in a study of blood T cells in healthy people across ages. A J-beta primer mix and a sample-barcoded 5' primer were used in a second PCR of roughly 7 to 12 cycles. One entry per CDR3 protein results from TCRdb running MiXCR on the 5' RACE reads. In the table there are some 1.5 million distinct CDR3 sequences, roughly 27% of which are singletons. Material for sequencing was blood. All receptors derive from a woman in her twenties or thirties in good health.

At least ten counts were recorded for this clonotype. The V gene is TRBV4-1, the J gene TRBJ2-3, with D possibly being TRBD2 (6 bases). CDR1 and CDR2 from the germline V gene are MGHRA and YSYEKL. Trimming took off 2 bases at V and 4 bases at J, with 19 bases between the two ends. The CDR3 sequence is 17 residues long. In DNA form, the CDR3 reads TGCGCCAGCAGCCAAAGTATATTACGGGAGAGATCAGATACGCAGTATTTT. It specifies CASSQSILRERSDTQYF.

This clonotype was seen ten or more times. The rearrangement uses TRBV7-2 and TRBJ2-3, with D possibly being TRBD2 (6 bases). The CDR3 covers 14 residues. The ends were cut back, 1 base at V and 4 bases at J, with 9 bases in the middle. Germline CDR1 is SGHTA and CDR2 is FQGNSA. The chain's CDR3 is CASSLEQRADTQYF. The CDR3 coding sequence is TGTGCCAGCAGCTTAGAGCAGCGGGCAGATACGCAGTATTTT.

This clonotype has just a few counts. This chain joins TRBV5-5 and TRBJ2-5, with 9 bases lining up with TRBD2. The CDR3 length is 17 residues. Looked up from germline, CDR1 is SGHKS and CDR2 is YYEKEE (reference sequence). The J segment lost 3 bases and the V segment lost 4 bases, leaving 13 bases of the junction unmatched. The CDR3 DNA reads TGTGCCAGCAGCCCGGGGTTTAGCGGGGGATCAAAAGAGACCCAGTACTTC. As protein: CASSPGFSGGSKETQYF.

This clonotype was seen repeatedly, ten times or more. The chain is built from TRBV12-3 or TRBV12-4 and TRBJ1-5; D is undetermined. This CDR3 contains 13 residues. Deletions cut 3 bases from V and 4 bases from J, with 7 bases between. As DNA, the CDR3 is TGTGCCAGCAGTTTTAGGGTAAATCAGCCCCAGCATTTT. Protein sequence: CASSFRVNQPQHF.

Notes on this clonotype: One base away lies a much larger clone, so this may be a sequencing read error. This chain links TRBV3-1 with TRBJ2-1; unclear D gene. Germline V CDR1 and CDR2: LGHDT, YNNKEL (reference sequence). The CDR3 is 11 residues long. The CDR3, as DNA: TGTGCCAGCAGCCAAGCAAATGAGCAGGTCTTC. Its protein product is CASSQANEQVF.

This clonotype was detected many times. The chain uses TRBV7-2 and TRBJ1-2, with D uncertain. V lost 7 bases and J 2 bases, leaving 11 bases between the germline ends. Germline CDR1 is SGHTA and CDR2 is FQGNSA. The CDR3 has 13 amino acids. CDR3 protein: CASTSLVNYGYTF. CDR3 in DNA: TGTGCCAGCACCAGTCTCGTCAACTATGGCTACACCTTC.

As to this clonotype: The junction departs from germline at one end; a sequencing error may be responsible. J is TRBJ2-6 and V is TRBV3-1; tentatively, D is TRBD2 (6 bases). The CDR3 covers 16 residues. CDR1 is LGHDT and CDR2 is YNNKEL in the germline V gene (reference sequence). CDR3 sequence reads: CASSQWRGSGTNVLTF. The CDR3 DNA follows: TGTGCCAGCAGCCAATGGCGGGGCTCTGGGACCAACGTCCTGACTTTC.

V usage is TRBV5-5 and J usage is TRBJ2-1; 11 nucleotides match TRBD2. Germline V CDR1 and CDR2: SGHKS, YYEKEE (reference sequence). V shed 4 bases and J 6 bases; nucleotides not matched to a gene: 12. This CDR3 comprises 17 residues. The DNA of the CDR3 is TGTGCCAGCAGCCCCCCTGGGGCTAGCGGGAGGACCAATGAGCAGTTCTTC. It encodes CASSPPGASGRTNEQFF.

This clonotype showed up just a few times. V gene TRBV7-9 combines with J gene TRBJ2-3; TRBD2 agrees at 11 bases. In germline, CDR1 is SEHNR, CDR2 FQNEAQ (reference sequence). The CDR3 spans 16 residues. V trimming: 2 bases; J trimming: 4 bases; junction bases outside the gene matches: 5. The CDR3 DNA is TGTGCCAGCAGCTTATCGGGACTAGCGGCTGCAGATACGCAGTATTTT. This gives the protein CASSLSGLAAADTQYF.

This clonotype was observed many times. The J gene is TRBJ2-1, the V gene TRBV27, with D perhaps matching TRBD2 (5 bases). The CDR3 contains 11 residues. The germline V and J ends were trimmed by 7 bases and 7 bases, with 8 bases remaining between them. Germline values: CDR1 MNHEY, CDR2 SMNVEV (reference sequence). In DNA, the CDR3 is TGTGCCAGCAAGTCGGGGAATGAGCAGTTCTTC. This codes for CASKSGNEQFF.

In this sample, this clonotype turned up a few times. The rearrangement joins TRBV28 to TRBJ2-5, with TRBD1 matching over 9 bases. The CDR3 runs 13 residues. Trimming took 8 bases from V and 3 from J; bases not matched to a gene: 4. Germline CDR1 and CDR2: MDHEN and SYDVKM. The CDR3 loop is CASRDRAKETQYF. The CDR3 DNA is TGTGCCAGCCGGGACAGGGCAAAAGAGACCCAGTACTTC.

J is TRBJ2-4 and V is TRBV2, with a weak D call TRBD2 (5 bases). V was cut by 2 bases and J by 0 bases, with 14 bases left in between. Germline CDR1 and CDR2: SNHLY and FYNNEI. The CDR3 length is 17 residues. In nucleotides, the CDR3 is TGTGCCAGCAGTGAATCCGGGGAGCGGCTAGCCAAAAACATTCAGTACTTC. Encoded protein: CASSESGERLAKNIQYF.

The V gene is TRBV18, the J gene TRBJ1-1; weak D call: TRBD1 (6 bases). The CDR3 spans 14 residues. Germline CDR1 and CDR2: KGHSH and LQKENI. The ends were cut back, 4 bases at V and 3 bases at J, with 12 bases in the middle. The CDR3 protein is CASSLSPGDTEAFF. The CDR3 DNA reads TGTGCCAGCTCACTCTCGCCAGGGGACACTGAAGCTTTCTTT.

This clonotype occurred a few times. Mismatch with germline at one junction end may stem from a read error. The chain recombines TRBV5-1 with TRBJ1-1, with D possibly being TRBD1 (5 bases). Germline assignment: CDR1 SGHRS and CDR2 YFSETQ. CDR3 length: 15 amino acids. CDR3 DNA: TGCGCCAGCAGCTCGACCGGGACGGTGAACGCTGAAGCTTTCTTT. It specifies CASSSTGTVNAEAFF.

This clonotype was seen a handful of times. The V and J genes are TRBV2 and TRBJ2-1; D uncertain. The J call is in doubt because the DNA end fits TRBJ2-7 better. This CDR3 comprises 15 residues. Germline CDR1 reads SNHLY; CDR2 reads FYNNEI. CDR3 loop: CASSPSRSSYNEQYF. The CDR3 coding sequence is TGTGCCAGCAGTCCCTCGCGGAGCTCCTACAATGAGCAGTACTTC.

A single count supports this clonotype. Being one base from a much bigger clone, this may be a read error. The chain is built from TRBV7-9 and TRBJ2-1; either TRBD1 or TRBD2 may fit D (7 bases each). Germline CDR1 is SEHNR and CDR2 is FQNEAQ (reference sequence). This CDR3 region has 16 residues. The CDR3 loop is CASSFKSTGDYNKQFF. CDR3 DNA sequence: TGTGCCAGCAGCTTTAAGTCAACAGGGGACTACAATAAGCAGTTCTTC.

This clonotype was counted a few times. J is TRBJ2-7 and V is TRBV7-9; the match to TRBD2 covers 7 bases. Trimming removed 1 base from V and 0 bases from J; junction bases left unmatched: 9. The CDR3 consists of 17 residues. Germline V gene lookup returns CDR1 SEHNR and CDR2 FQNEAQ (reference sequence). The CDR3 coding sequence is TGTGCCAGCAGCTTAGTTGGGCTAGCGGAAAGCTCCTACGAGCAGTACTTC. It specifies CASSLVGLAESSYEQYF.

This clonotype was seen a handful of times. The junction departs from germline at one end; a sequencing error may be responsible. The chain uses TRBV3-1 and TRBJ2-3; D not certain. The CDR3 loop spans 14 amino acids. The germline V gene has CDR1 LGHDT and CDR2 YNNKEL (reference sequence). The CDR3 here is CASARQYSTYTQYF. The CDR3 nucleotides read TGTGCCAGCGCCAGGCAATATAGCACATATACGCAGTATTTT.

The J gene is TRBJ1-1, the V gene TRBV12-3 or TRBV12-4, with TRBD1 identical over 10 bases. Trimming cost V 3 bases and J 5 bases; bases outside gene matches: 3. The CDR3 consists of 14 residues. The CDR3 loop reads CASSFTDRGTEAFF. The CDR3 DNA follows: TGTGCCAGCAGTTTCACGGACAGGGGGACTGAAGCTTTCTTT.

The chain combines TRBV28 with TRBJ2-7, with 9 bases matching TRBD1. The CDR3 loop spans 17 amino acids. With 8 bases clipped from V and 4 bases from J, the junction kept 18 bases outside the gene matches. From germline, CDR1 is MDHEN and CDR2 SYDVKM. CDR3 loop: CASGTKGNPGQGYEQYF. The CDR3 DNA sequence: TGTGCCAGCGGTACCAAGGGAAACCCGGGACAGGGATACGAGCAGTACTTC.

The gene calls are TRBV30 and TRBJ2-4; a weak D match, TRBD1 (6 bases). This CDR3 has 13 residues. The germline V and J ends were trimmed by 2 bases and 6 bases, with 11 bases remaining between them. The germline V gene has CDR1 GTSNPN and CDR2 SVGIG (reference sequence). The CDR3 nucleotides read TGTGCCTGGAGTCAGGGGCCTTTAAACATTCAGTACTTC. This translates into CAWSQGPLNIQYF.

About this clonotype itself: This is likely a read error, given that the CDR3 carries no conserved phenylalanine or tryptophan at its end. V usage is TRBV5-5 and J usage is TRBJ1-2, with unresolved D. V lost 0 bases to trimming and J lost 1 base, with 7 bases between them. The germline V gene has CDR1 SGHKS and CDR2 YYEKEE (reference sequence). This CDR3 comprises 14 residues. In nucleotides, the CDR3 is TGTGCCAGCAGCTTGGGGACGGATAACTATGGCTACACCGTC. Translating gives CASSLGTDNYGYTV.

The rearrangement links TRBV7-9 to TRBJ2-1, with D tentatively TRBD2 (5 bases). The length of the CDR3 is 13 residues. Trimming cost V 8 bases and J 7 bases, with 15 bases left between them. Germline values: CDR1 SEHNR, CDR2 FQNEAQ (reference sequence). The CDR3 DNA reads TGTGCCAGCTCGGTAGTACGGGATAATGAGCAGTTCTTC. Protein: CASSVVRDNEQFF.